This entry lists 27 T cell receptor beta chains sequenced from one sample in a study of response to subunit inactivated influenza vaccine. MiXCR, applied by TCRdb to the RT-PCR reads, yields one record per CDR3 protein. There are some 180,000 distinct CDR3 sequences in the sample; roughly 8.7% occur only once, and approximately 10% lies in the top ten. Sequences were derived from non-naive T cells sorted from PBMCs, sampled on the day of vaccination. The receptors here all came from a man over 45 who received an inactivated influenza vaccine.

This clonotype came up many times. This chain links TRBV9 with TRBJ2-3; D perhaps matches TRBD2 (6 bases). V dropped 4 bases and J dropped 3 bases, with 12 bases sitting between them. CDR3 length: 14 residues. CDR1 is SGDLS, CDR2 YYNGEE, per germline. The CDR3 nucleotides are TGTGCCAGCAGCCTCGACGGGAGTACAGATACGCAGTATTTT. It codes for CASSLDGSTDTQYF.

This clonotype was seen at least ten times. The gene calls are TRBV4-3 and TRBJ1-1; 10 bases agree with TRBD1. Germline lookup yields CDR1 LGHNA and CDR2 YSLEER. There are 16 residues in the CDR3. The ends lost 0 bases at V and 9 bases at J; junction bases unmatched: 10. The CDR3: CASSQDRQGAQGKAFF. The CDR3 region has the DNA TGCGCCAGCAGCCAAGACAGACAGGGGGCGCAAGGTAAAGCTTTCTTT.

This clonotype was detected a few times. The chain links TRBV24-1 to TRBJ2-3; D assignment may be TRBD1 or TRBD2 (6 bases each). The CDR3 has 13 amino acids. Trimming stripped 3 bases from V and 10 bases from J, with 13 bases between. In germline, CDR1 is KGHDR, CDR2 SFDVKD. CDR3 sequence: CATSDHNREAQYF. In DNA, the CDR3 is TGTGCCACCAGTGATCACAACAGGGAGGCGCAGTATTTT.

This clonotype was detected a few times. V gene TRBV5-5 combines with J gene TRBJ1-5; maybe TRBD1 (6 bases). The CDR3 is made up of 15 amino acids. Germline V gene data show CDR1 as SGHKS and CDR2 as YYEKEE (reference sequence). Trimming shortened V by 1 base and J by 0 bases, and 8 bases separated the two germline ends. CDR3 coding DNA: TGTGCCAGCAGCTTGAGGGGGAGTAGCAATCAGCCCCAGCATTTT. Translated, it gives CASSLRGSSNQPQHF.

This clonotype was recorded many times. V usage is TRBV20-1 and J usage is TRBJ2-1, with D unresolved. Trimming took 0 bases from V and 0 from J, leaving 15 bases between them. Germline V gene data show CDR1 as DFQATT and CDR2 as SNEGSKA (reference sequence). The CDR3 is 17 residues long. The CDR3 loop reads CSARDIDGQSSYNEQFF. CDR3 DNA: TGCAGTGCTAGAGATATCGACGGGCAAAGCTCCTACAATGAGCAGTTCTTC.

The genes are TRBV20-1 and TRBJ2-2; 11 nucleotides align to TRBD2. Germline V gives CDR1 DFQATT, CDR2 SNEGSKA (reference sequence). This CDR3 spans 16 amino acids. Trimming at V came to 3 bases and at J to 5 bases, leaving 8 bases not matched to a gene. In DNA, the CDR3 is TGCAGTGCTAGCACTAGCGGGAGCCGGGGGACCGGGGAGCTGTTTTTT. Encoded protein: CSASTSGSRGTGELFF.

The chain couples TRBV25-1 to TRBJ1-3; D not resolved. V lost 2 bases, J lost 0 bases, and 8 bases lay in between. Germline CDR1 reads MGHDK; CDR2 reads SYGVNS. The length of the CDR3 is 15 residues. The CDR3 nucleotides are TGTGCCAGCAGTGAAACTCAGCACTCTGGAAACACCATATATTTT. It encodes CASSETQHSGNTIYF.

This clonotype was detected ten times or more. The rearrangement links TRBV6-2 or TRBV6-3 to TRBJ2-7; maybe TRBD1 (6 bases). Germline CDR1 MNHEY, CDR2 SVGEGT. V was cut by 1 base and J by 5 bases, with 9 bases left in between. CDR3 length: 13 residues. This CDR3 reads CASSYYTGNEQYF. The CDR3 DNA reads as TGTGCCAGCAGTTACTATACAGGGAACGAGCAGTACTTC.

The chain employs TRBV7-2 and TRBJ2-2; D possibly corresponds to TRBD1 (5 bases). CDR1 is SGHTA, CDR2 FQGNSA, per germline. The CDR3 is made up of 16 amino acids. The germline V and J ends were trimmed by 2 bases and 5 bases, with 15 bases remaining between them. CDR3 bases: TGTGCCAGCAGCTTATTTGGGTTCTCAGGGACCGGGGAGCTGTTTTTT. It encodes CASSLFGFSGTGELFF.

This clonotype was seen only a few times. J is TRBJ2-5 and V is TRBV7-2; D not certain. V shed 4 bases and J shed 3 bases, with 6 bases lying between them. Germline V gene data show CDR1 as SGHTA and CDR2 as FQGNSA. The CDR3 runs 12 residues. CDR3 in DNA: TGTGCCAGCAGCTGGAATAAAGAGACCCAGTACTTC. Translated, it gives CASSWNKETQYF.

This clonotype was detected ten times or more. The CDR3 nucleotides read TGTGCCACCAGTGATCGGGGACGGGGCACAGATACGCAGTATTTT. This encodes CATSDRGRGTDTQYF. The chain is built from TRBV24-1 and TRBJ2-3, with D perhaps given as TRBD1 or TRBD2 (5 bases each). The germline gives CDR1 KGHDR, CDR2 SFDVKD. The germline V and J ends were trimmed by 3 bases and 1 base, with 10 bases remaining between them. The CDR3 covers 15 residues.

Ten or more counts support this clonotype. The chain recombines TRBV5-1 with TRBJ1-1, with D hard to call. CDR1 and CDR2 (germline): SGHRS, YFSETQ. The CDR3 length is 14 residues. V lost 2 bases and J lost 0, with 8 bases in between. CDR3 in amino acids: CASSFGSLNTEAFF. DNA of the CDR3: TGCGCCAGCAGCTTCGGAAGCCTGAACACTGAAGCTTTCTTT.

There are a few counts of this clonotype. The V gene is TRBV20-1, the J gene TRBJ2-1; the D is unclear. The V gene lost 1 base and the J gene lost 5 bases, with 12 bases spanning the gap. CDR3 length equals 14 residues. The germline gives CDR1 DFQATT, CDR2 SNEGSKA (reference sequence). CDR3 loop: CSARALATNNEQFF. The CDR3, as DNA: TGCAGTGCTAGAGCTTTGGCCACCAACAATGAGCAGTTCTTC.

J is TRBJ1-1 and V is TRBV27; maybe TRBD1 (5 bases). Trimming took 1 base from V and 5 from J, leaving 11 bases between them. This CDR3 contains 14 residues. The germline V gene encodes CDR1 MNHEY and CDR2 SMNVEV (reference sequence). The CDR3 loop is CASSLYAGRTEAFF. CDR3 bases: TGTGCCAGCAGTTTATACGCAGGGAGAACTGAAGCTTTCTTT.

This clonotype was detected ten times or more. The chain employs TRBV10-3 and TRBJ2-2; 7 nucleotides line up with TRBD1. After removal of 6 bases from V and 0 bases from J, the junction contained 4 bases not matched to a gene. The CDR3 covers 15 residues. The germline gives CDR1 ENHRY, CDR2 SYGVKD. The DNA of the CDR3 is TGTGCCATCAGCGACGGGACAGCGAACACCGGGGAGCTGTTTTTT. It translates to CAISDGTANTGELFF.

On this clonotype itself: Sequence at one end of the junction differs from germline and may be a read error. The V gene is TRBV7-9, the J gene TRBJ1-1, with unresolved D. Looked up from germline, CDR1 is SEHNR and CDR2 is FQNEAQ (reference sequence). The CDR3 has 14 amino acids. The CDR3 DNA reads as TGTGCCAGCAGCTTAGACAGAGGACTCGATGAAGTTTTCTTT. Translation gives CASSLDRGLDEVFF.

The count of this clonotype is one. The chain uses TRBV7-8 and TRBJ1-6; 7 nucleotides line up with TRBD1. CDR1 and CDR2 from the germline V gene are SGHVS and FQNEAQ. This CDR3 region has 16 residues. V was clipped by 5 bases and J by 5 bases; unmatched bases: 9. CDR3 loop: CASSNDRVFNNSPLHF. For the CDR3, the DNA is TGTGCCAGCAGCAATGACAGGGTTTTCAATAATTCACCCCTCCACTTT.

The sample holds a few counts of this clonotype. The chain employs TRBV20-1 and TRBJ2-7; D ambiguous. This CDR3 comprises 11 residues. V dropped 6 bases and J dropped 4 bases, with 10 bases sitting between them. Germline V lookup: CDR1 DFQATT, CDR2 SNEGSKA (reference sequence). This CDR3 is CSAGPEYEQYF. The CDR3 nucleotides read TGCAGTGCAGGACCCGAGTACGAGCAGTACTTC.

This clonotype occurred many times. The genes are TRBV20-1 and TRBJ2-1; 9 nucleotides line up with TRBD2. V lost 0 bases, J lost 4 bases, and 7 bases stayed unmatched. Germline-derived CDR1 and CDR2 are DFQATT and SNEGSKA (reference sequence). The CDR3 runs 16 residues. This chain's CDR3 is CSAREQGSGSYNEQFF. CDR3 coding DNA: TGCAGTGCTAGAGAACAGGGTAGCGGGAGTTACAATGAGCAGTTCTTC.

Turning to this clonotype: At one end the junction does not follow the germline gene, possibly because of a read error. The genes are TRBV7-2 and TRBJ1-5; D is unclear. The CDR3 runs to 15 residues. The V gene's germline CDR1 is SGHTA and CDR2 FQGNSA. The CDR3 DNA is TGTGCCAGCAGCCCTTTGCGGGGTGGTAATCAGACCCAGCATTTT. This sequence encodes CASSPLRGGNQTQHF.

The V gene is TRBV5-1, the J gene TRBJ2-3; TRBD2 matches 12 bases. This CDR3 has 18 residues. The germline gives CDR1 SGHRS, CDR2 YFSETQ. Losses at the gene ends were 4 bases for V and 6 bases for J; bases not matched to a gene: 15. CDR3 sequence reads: CASSLYERLAGAGDTQYF. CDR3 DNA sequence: TGCGCCAGCAGCCTATACGAGAGACTAGCGGGGGCTGGGGATACGCAGTATTTT.

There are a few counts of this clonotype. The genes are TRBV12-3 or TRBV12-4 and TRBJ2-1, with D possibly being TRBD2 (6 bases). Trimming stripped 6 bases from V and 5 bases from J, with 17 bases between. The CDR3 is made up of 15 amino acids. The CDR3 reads CASRSGLLINNEQFF. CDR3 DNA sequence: TGTGCCAGCAGGTCGGGACTCCTCATTAACAATGAGCAGTTCTTC.

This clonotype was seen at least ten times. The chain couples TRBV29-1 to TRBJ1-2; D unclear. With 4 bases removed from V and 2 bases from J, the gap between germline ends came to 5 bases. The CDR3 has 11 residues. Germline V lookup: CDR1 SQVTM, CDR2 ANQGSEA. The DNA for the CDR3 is TGCAGCGTTGGGGGAAACTATGGCTACACCTTC. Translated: CSVGGNYGYTF.

The DNA for the CDR3 is TGTGCCAGCCTTAGGCCAGGGAAAGAGACCCAGTACTTC. This translates into CASLRPGKETQYF. J is TRBJ2-5 and V is TRBV6-2 or TRBV6-3; D perhaps matches TRBD1 (5 bases). The CDR3 runs 13 residues. Germline CDR1 MNHEY, CDR2 SVGEGT. Trimming shortened V by 8 bases and J by 3 bases, and 13 bases separated the two germline ends.

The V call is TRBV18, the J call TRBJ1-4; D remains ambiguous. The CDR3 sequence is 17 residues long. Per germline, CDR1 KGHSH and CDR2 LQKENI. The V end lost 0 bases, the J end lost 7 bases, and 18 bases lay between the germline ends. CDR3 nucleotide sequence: TGTGCCAGCTCACCACCGGATTATAAGGACGCAAGTGAAAAACTGTTTTTT. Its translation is CASSPPDYKDASEKLFF. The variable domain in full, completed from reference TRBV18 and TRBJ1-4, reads NAGVMQNPRHLVRRRGQEARLRCSPMKGHSHVYWYRQLPEEGLKFMVYLQKENIIDESGMPKERFSAEFPKEGPSILRIQQVVRGDSAAYFCASSPPDYKDASEKLFFGSGTQLSVL.

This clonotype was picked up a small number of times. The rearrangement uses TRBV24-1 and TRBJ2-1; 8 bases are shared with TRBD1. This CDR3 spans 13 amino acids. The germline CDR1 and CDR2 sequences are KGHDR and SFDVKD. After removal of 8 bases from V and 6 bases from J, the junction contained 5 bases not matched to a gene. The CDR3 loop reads CATTGTGSNEQFF. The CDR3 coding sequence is TGTGCCACCACCGGGACAGGAAGCAATGAGCAGTTCTTC.

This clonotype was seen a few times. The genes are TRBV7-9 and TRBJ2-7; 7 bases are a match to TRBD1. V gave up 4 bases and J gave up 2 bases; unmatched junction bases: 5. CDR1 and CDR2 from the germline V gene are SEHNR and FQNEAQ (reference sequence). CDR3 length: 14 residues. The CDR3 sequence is CASSSRDSPYEQYF. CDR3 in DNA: TGTGCCAGCAGCTCAAGGGACAGCCCCTACGAGCAGTACTTC.